The TCR beta chain described here comes from a study of T cells in Graves' hyperthyroidism and ophthalmopathy. Template material for amplifying TCR beta CDR3 regions consisted of RNA transcripts. HTBI primers were used for first-round RT-PCR of the TCR CDR3. From the multiplex PCR reads, TCRdb called clonotypes with MiXCR, one entry per CDR3 protein. This table holds about 580,000 distinct CDR3 sequences, roughly 14% found once. This clonotype was seen repeatedly, ten times or more. Its antigen remains unknown. Lactation, pregnancy, other autoimmune disease or uncontrolled infection excluded patients. Study-wide findings and caveats: Ophthalmopathy and stable hyperthyroidism were separated by a 13 V-J model.

Germline V gene sequence: CDR1 SGHTA, CDR2 FQGNSA. The V end lost 5 bases, the J end lost 5 bases, and 12 bases lay between the germline ends. This CDR3 is 14 amino acids long. The rearrangement joins TRBV7-2 to TRBJ1-4; D remains ambiguous. The clonotype originates from a woman under 40 with Graves' hyperthyroidism that later progressed to Graves' ophthalmopathy. Sequencing was carried out using blood. This CDR3 reads CASSRRDLNEKLFF. CDR3 DNA: TGTGCCAGCAGCCGCCGGGATCTAAATGAAAAACTGTTTTTT.